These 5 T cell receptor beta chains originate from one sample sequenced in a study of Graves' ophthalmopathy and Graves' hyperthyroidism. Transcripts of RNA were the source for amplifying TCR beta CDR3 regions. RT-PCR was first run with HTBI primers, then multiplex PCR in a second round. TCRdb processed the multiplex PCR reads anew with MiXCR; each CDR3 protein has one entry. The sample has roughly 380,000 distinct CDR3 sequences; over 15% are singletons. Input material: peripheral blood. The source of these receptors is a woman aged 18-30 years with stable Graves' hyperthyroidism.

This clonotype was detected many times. In nucleotides, the CDR3 is TGTGCCAGCAGTTTTTGGGACAGGGACTTCAGCATTCAGTACTTC. This codes for CASSFWDRDFSIQYF. J is TRBJ2-4 and V is TRBV28; the match to TRBD1 covers 9 bases. J gave up 9 bases and V 3 bases, and 9 bases lay outside the gene matches. Germline lookup yields CDR1 MDHEN and CDR2 SYDVKM. This CDR3 comprises 15 residues.

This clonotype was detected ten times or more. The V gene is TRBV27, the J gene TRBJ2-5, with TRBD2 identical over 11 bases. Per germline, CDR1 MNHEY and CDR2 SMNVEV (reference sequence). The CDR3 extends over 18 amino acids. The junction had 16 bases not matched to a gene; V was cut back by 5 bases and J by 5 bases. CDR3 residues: CASSTSLAGERQGETQYF. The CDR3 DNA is TGTGCCAGCAGTACATCACTAGCGGGGGAGCGTCAGGGGGAGACCCAGTACTTC.

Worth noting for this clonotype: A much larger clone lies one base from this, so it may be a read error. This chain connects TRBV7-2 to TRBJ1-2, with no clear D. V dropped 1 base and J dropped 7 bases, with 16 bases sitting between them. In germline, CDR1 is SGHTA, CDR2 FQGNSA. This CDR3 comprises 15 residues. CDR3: CASSLGVSSASGYTF. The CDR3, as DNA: TGTGCCAGCAGCTTAGGGGTCTCCTCCGCAAGTGGCTACACCTTC.

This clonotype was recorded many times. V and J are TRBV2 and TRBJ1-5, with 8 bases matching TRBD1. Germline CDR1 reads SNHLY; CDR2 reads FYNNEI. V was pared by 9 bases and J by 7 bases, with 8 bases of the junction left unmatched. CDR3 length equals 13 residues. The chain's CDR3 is CASMGQEFQPQHF. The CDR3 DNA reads TGTGCCAGTATGGGACAGGAGTTCCAGCCCCAGCATTTT.

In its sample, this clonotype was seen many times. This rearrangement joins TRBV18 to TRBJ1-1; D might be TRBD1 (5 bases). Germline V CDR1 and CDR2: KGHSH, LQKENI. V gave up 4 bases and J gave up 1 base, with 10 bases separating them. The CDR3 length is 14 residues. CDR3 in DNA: TGTGCCAGCTCACGGGATCAGGGGAACACTGAAGCTTTCTTT. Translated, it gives CASSRDQGNTEAFF.